The clone carrying this T cell receptor beta chain was seen a few times. The germline CDR1 and CDR2 sequences are MNHNY and SVGAGI (reference sequence). The J segment lost 7 bases and the V segment lost 5 bases, leaving 5 bases of the junction unmatched. The length of the CDR3 is 13 residues. The data are from a study of cytomegalovirus exposure and HLA in healthy donors. The study ran its PCR with 60 Vbeta and 13 Jbeta primers. Sequenced by immunoSEQ multiplex PCR; TCRdb stores in-frame clones only, minus some. The sample yields roughly 150,000 clones, over 70% seen once. This TCR came from a woman between 40 and 50 years old in good health and CMV-seropositive. The sequenced material came from PBMCs. This chain uses TRBV6-6 with TRBJ2-1, with 7 bases aligning to TRBD1. CDR3 coding DNA: TGTGCCAGCAGTACGACAGGGTGGAATGAGCAGTTCTTC. The encoded protein is CASSTTGWNEQFF.